These T cell receptor beta chains were read from a single sample in a study of blood T cell repertoires in COVID-19. The data were produced by immunoSEQ multiplex PCR, yet TCRdb's version contains in-frame clones alone and is incomplete. The table lists about 190,000 clones, 90% of them singletons. The sample comprised peripheral blood. Receptors originate from a middle-aged man with acute or convalescent COVID-19. Both conserved end residues are part of each CDR3. Each record gives: V gene, J gene, D gene, clone size, CDR3 length, CDR3 protein, CDR3 DNA. A D gene is named only where the DNA matches it firmly. Size is omitted from some rows. Given values are once, few, many or a class for expanded clones.

TRBV7-8,TRBJ1-1,NA,NA,16,CASSLNRWGRNTEAFF,TGTGCCAGCAGCTTAAACCGCTGGGGCAGGAACACTGAAGCTTTCTTT
TRBV4-1,TRBJ2-2,NA,NA,16,CASSQELRGLPGELFF,TGCGCCAGCAGCCAAGAATTGAGAGGGCTCCCCGGGGAGCTGTTTTTT
TRBV5-1,TRBJ1-1,NA,NA,14,CASSLVRENTEAFF,TGCGCCAGCAGCTTGGTTCGGGAGAACACTGAAGCTTTCTTT
TRBV19,TRBJ2-5,NA,NA,15,CASSNWAGGGETQYF,TGTGCCAGTTCAAACTGGGCAGGGGGAGGTGAGACCCAGTACTTC
TRBV29-1,TRBJ1-4,NA,once,15,CSVEDRGTFGEKLFF,TGCAGCGTTGAAGATCGGGGGACCTTTGGAGAAAAACTGTTTTTT
TRBV5-1,TRBJ2-3,TRBD1,NA,16,CASSPYQGARTDTQYF,TGCGCCAGCAGCCCCTACCAGGGGGCGCGGACAGATACGCAGTATTTT
TRBV5-1,TRBJ2-3,NA,NA,15,CASSLDAGRLGTQYF,TGCGCCAGCAGCTTGGACGCGGGCAGGTTGGGTACGCAGTATTTT
TRBV19,TRBJ2-2,NA,few,15,CASSSVSRGTGELFF,TGTGCCAGTAGTAGCGTAAGCAGAGGGACCGGGGAGCTGTTTTTT
TRBV25-1,TRBJ1-2,NA,NA,13,CASLGTSPYGYTF,TGTGCCAGCCTCGGGACATCGCCTTATGGCTACACCTTC
TRBV10-3,TRBJ2-1,NA,NA,15,CAISGQGSSYNEQFF,TGTGCCATCAGCGGGCAGGGATCTTCGTACAATGAGCAGTTCTTC
TRBV28,TRBJ1-6,TRBD1,NA,16,CASRTTGAGNRSPLHF,TGTGCCAGCAGAACAACAGGGGCGGGAAATCGTTCACCCCTCCACTTT
TRBV19,TRBJ2-3,TRBD1,NA,15,CASSQGTGGRDTQYF,TGTGCCAGCTCACAGGGGACAGGGGGCCGAGATACGCAGTATTTT
TRBV25-1,TRBJ2-5,NA,NA,15,CASSDPGDAGETQYF,TGTGCCAGCAGTGATCCGGGGGACGCAGGGGAGACCCAGTACTTC
TRBV27,TRBJ2-5,TRBD2,NA,15,CASSLNGRVKETQYF,TGTGCCAGCAGTTTGAACGGGAGGGTTAAAGAGACCCAGTACTTC
TRBV20-1,TRBJ2-7,TRBD1,NA,16,CSASVYSGTGSYEQYF,TGCAGTGCAAGTGTTTACTCCGGGACAGGGTCCTACGAGCAGTACTTC
TRBV5-8,TRBJ1-5,TRBD1,NA,15,CASSPRDRGIKPQHF,TGTGCCAGCAGCCCAAGGGACAGGGGGATCAAGCCCCAGCATTTT
TRBV5-1,TRBJ2-7,NA,NA,16,CASSLEMGGPSYEQYF,TGCGCCAGCAGCTTGGAGATGGGAGGTCCCTCCTACGAGCAGTACTTC
TRBV5-5,TRBJ1-2,NA,NA,13,CASSLWRLYGYTF,TGTGCCAGCAGCTTGTGGAGGCTCTATGGCTACACCTTC
TRBV5-4,TRBJ2-3,TRBD2,NA,15,CASSPVGGWSDTQYF,TGTGCCAGCAGCCCGGTCGGGGGGTGGTCAGATACGCAGTATTTT
TRBV6-5,TRBJ2-1,TRBD1,NA,15,CASSPTGFAYNEQFF,TGTGCCAGCAGTCCGACAGGGTTTGCCTACAATGAGCAGTTCTTC
TRBV5-8,TRBJ2-5,TRBD1,NA,15,CASSLEGTGQETQYF,TGTGCCAGCAGCTTGGAGGGGACAGGGCAAGAGACCCAGTACTTC
TRBV10-3,TRBJ2-3,TRBD2,once,15,CAISRAGPRVDTQYF,TGTGCCATCAGTAGAGCGGGGCCGCGGGTAGATACGCAGTATTTT
TRBV18,TRBJ2-5,NA,NA,12,CASSPAGETQYF,TGTGCCAGCTCACCAGCGGGAGAGACCCAGTACTTC
TRBV6-4,TRBJ1-6,TRBD1,NA,16,CASLKGDRGWNSPLHF,TGTGCCAGCCTAAAGGGGGACAGGGGGTGGAATTCACCCCTCCACTTT
TRBV5-6,TRBJ1-5,NA,NA,14,CASSLKGFVQPQHF,TGTGCCAGCAGCTTGAAGGGGTTCGTTCAGCCCCAGCATTTT
TRBV7-2,TRBJ2-3,TRBD2,NA,17,CASSLVGGGAGTDTQYF,TGTGCCAGCAGCTTAGTTGGCGGGGGGGCGGGCACAGATACGCAGTATTTT